The 23 T cell receptor beta chains given below trace back to one sample, sequenced in a study of T cell responses to AZD1222 COVID-19 vaccine. Clones were read by immunoSEQ multiplex PCR, and TCRdb kept only the in-frame ones, dropping some. In the table there are over 85,000 clones, about 95% of which are singletons. The sample in question was peripheral blood, obtained 28 days after the second AZD1222 dose. The origin of the receptors is an adult who received the AZD1222 COVID-19 vaccine.

V gene TRBV28 combines with J gene TRBJ1-6; D might be TRBD1 (6 bases). The V end lost 4 bases, the J end lost 10 bases, and 11 bases lay between the germline ends. The CDR3 covers 13 residues. The germline gives CDR1 MDHEN, CDR2 SYDVKM. The CDR3 sequence is CASSYQGRSPLHF. The CDR3, as DNA: TGTGCCAGCAGTTATCAGGGGCGATCACCCCTCCACTTT.

This chain joins TRBV5-4 and TRBJ2-1; perhaps TRBD1 as D (7 bases). The CDR3 is 16 amino acids. Germline V gives CDR1 SGHNT, CDR2 YYREEE (reference sequence). Trimming left V 2 bases short and J 4 bases short, with 16 bases between. CDR3 region: CASSFQGGAAYNEQFF. The CDR3 nucleotides are TGTGCCAGCAGCTTCCAGGGGGGAGCGGCATACAATGAGCAGTTCTTC.

The J gene is TRBJ2-3, the V gene TRBV9; TRBD2 is a possible D gene (6 bases). The length of the CDR3 is 13 residues. Germline V gives CDR1 SGDLS, CDR2 YYNGEE. V was pared by 7 bases and J by 1 base, with 10 bases between. The DNA of the CDR3 is TGTGCCAGCGAGGGAGGCGGCACAGATACGCAGTATTTT. Translation gives CASEGGGTDTQYF.

V usage is TRBV5-1 and J usage is TRBJ1-2, with a possible D match to TRBD1 (6 bases). The germline CDR1 and CDR2 sequences are SGHRS and YFSETQ. This CDR3 spans 15 amino acids. V lost 0 bases and J lost 9, with 18 bases in between. The CDR3 region is CASSLEYETGLSYTF. The CDR3 region has the DNA TGCGCCAGCAGCTTGGAGTACGAGACAGGCCTAAGCTACACCTTC.

The chain employs TRBV6-5 and TRBJ1-1; TRBD1 matches at 8 bases. The germline CDR1 and CDR2 sequences are MNHEY and SVGAGI. The J segment lost 2 bases and the V segment lost 6 bases, leaving 5 bases of the junction unmatched. This CDR3 is 14 amino acids long. In DNA form, the CDR3 reads TGTGCCAGCAGCAGGACAGGGAGCAACACTGAAGCTTTCTTT. It translates to CASSRTGSNTEAFF.

The chain recombines TRBV27 with TRBJ2-5, with D maybe TRBD1 (6 bases). The ends were cut back, 0 bases at V and 4 bases at J, with 9 bases in the middle. Germline-derived CDR1 and CDR2 are MNHEY and SMNVEV (reference sequence). The CDR3 consists of 14 residues. The CDR3 region has the DNA TGTGCCAGCAGTTTATCAACAGGGTTAGAGACCCAGTACTTC. It codes for CASSLSTGLETQYF.

The chain joins TRBV5-1 to TRBJ1-1, with D tentatively TRBD1 (6 bases). V was shortened by 1 base and J by 2 bases, with 9 bases between the two germline ends. The CDR3 length is 14 residues. Looked up from germline, CDR1 is SGHRS and CDR2 is YFSETQ. The CDR3 sequence: CASSLLGQNTEAFF. The CDR3 DNA sequence: TGCGCCAGCAGCTTGTTGGGACAAAACACTGAAGCTTTCTTT.

V and J are TRBV11-2 and TRBJ1-6; the D gene is possibly TRBD1 (6 bases). V was trimmed by 5 bases and J by 7 bases, leaving 12 bases between them. The CDR3 is made up of 14 amino acids. Germline loops: CDR1 SGHAT, CDR2 FQNNGV. The CDR3 DNA sequence: TGTGCCAGCAGCCAGGGACATTCCAATTCACCCCTCCACTTT. Protein product: CASSQGHSNSPLHF.

This clone was counted once. The chain couples TRBV2 to TRBJ2-3; TRBD2 matches 8 bases. Germline CDR1 SNHLY, CDR2 FYNNEI. The length of the CDR3 is 14 residues. J gave up 9 bases and V 1 base, and 6 bases lay outside the gene matches. The CDR3 region has the DNA TGTGCCAGCAGTGAAGGGACTAGCAGCTCCACGCAGTATTTT. Translated, it gives CASSEGTSSSTQYF.

This chain links TRBV3-1 (or the pseudogene TRBV3-2) with TRBJ1-2; D not resolved. This CDR3 comprises 14 residues. Per the germline V gene, CDR1 is LGHDT and CDR2 is YNNKEL (reference sequence). Trimming removed 3 bases at V and 8 bases at J, with 16 bases between. DNA for the CDR3: TGTGCCAGCAGCCAGACTCTTCTCCTGGGGGGCTACACCTTC. It specifies CASSQTLLLGGYTF.

The chain joins TRBV9 to TRBJ2-1; no definite D call. With 0 bases removed from V and 6 bases from J, the gap between germline ends came to 7 bases. The CDR3 spans 13 residues. Germline assignment: CDR1 SGDLS and CDR2 YYNGEE. The CDR3 is CASSVGRLNEQFF. CDR3 nucleotides: TGTGCCAGCAGCGTAGGAAGACTCAATGAGCAGTTCTTC.

The chain employs TRBV6-5 and TRBJ1-4, with D maybe TRBD1 (6 bases). The CDR3 totals 14 residues. The V gene's germline CDR1 is MNHEY and CDR2 SVGAGI. V was shortened by 6 bases and J by 0 bases, with 8 bases between the two germline ends. For the CDR3, the DNA is TGTGCCAGCAGACCAGGGGCAACTAATGAAAAACTGTTTTTT. Its protein product is CASRPGATNEKLFF.

V is TRBV5-1 and J is TRBJ2-7; 7 bases agree with TRBD2. The germline V gene encodes CDR1 SGHRS and CDR2 YFSETQ. CDR3 length: 16 residues. The V and J ends lost 0 bases and 0 bases, in that order; junction bases with no gene match: 6. The CDR3 loop reads CASSLVLADSSYEQYF. In DNA form, the CDR3 reads TGCGCCAGCAGCTTGGTTCTAGCGGACTCCTCCTACGAGCAGTACTTC.

This chain joins TRBV6-5 and TRBJ2-7; no clear D. The CDR3 is 14 residues long. Germline assignment: CDR1 MNHEY and CDR2 SVGAGI. Trimming cost V 0 bases and J 0 bases, with 6 bases left between them. The CDR3 DNA reads TGTGCCAGCAGTTACTCCAGCGACTCCTACGAGCAGTACTTC. This encodes CASSYSSDSYEQYF.

This chain connects TRBV5-8 to TRBJ1-6, with D maybe TRBD1 (6 bases). This CDR3 spans 15 amino acids. V dropped 6 bases and J dropped 1 base, with 11 bases sitting between them. Germline CDR1 SGHTS, CDR2 YDEGEE. The CDR3 nucleotides are TGTGCCAGCAAGGAGGGGGGGTCCTATAATTCACCCCTCCACTTT. Protein sequence: CASKEGGSYNSPLHF.

This chain links TRBV3-1 (or the pseudogene TRBV3-2) with TRBJ1-6; 8 bases line up with TRBD1. The CDR3 extends over 18 amino acids. Germline values: CDR1 LGHDT, CDR2 YNNKEL (reference sequence). Unmatched junction bases numbered 5, after V lost 1 base and J lost 0 bases. The CDR3 sequence: CASSQGQGLNSYNSPLHF. As DNA, the CDR3 is TGTGCCAGCAGCCAAGGACAGGGGTTGAACTCCTATAATTCACCCCTCCACTTT.

The V and J genes are TRBV27 and TRBJ1-2, with D unclear. The CDR3 runs 13 residues. The V gene lost 3 bases and the J gene lost 6 bases, with 11 bases spanning the gap. The germline CDR1 and CDR2 sequences are MNHEY and SMNVEV (reference sequence). The CDR3 loop reads CASSFRRLDGYTF. The CDR3 nucleotides read TGTGCCAGCAGTTTTCGCAGGTTGGATGGCTACACCTTC.

This sequence joins TRBV15 and TRBJ1-5, with TRBD1 matching 7 bases. V was pared by 1 base and J by 1 base, with 4 bases of the junction left unmatched. Germline V gene data show CDR1 as LNHNV and CDR2 as YYDKDF (reference sequence). CDR3 length: 16 residues. The CDR3 bases are TGTGCCACCAGCAGAGGGGGCAGGGGGAGCAATCAGCCCCAGCATTTT. It codes for CATSRGGRGSNQPQHF.

This chain links TRBV10-3 with TRBJ1-1; D ambiguous. The CDR3 is 13 residues long. With 0 bases removed from V and 6 bases from J, the gap between germline ends came to 8 bases. The germline V gene encodes CDR1 ENHRY and CDR2 SYGVKD. The CDR3 loop reads CAISESATAEAFF. CDR3 sequence (DNA): TGTGCCATCAGTGAGTCCGCGACGGCTGAAGCTTTCTTT.

This rearrangement joins TRBV2 to TRBJ2-5; TRBD1 might be the D (5 bases). V was trimmed by 1 base and J by 6 bases, leaving 9 bases between them. The CDR3 extends over 13 amino acids. Looked up from germline, CDR1 is SNHLY and CDR2 is FYNNEI. The CDR3 region has the DNA TGTGCCAGCAGTGAAGGGGGCATGCAGACCCAGTACTTC. Its translation is CASSEGGMQTQYF.

The genes are TRBV7-9 and TRBJ2-2; D possibly corresponds to TRBD2 (6 bases). There are 14 residues in the CDR3. The germline gives CDR1 SEHNR, CDR2 FQNEAQ (reference sequence). The germline V and J ends were trimmed by 4 bases and 5 bases, with 11 bases remaining between them. DNA for the CDR3: TGTGCCAGCAGCTCGGCCGGGACTACCGGGGAGCTGTTTTTT. It yields the protein CASSSAGTTGELFF. The variable domain in full, with the rest retrieved from reference TRBV7-9 and TRBJ2-2, is DTGVSQNPRHKITKRGQNVTFRCDPISEHNRLYWYRQTLGQGPEFLTYFQNEAQLEKSRLLSDRFSAERPKGSFSTLEIQRTEQGDSAMYLCASSSAGTTGELFFGEGSRLTVL.

The rearrangement uses TRBV13 and TRBJ1-4, with D possibly TRBD1 on 5 matching bases. The CDR3 has 14 residues. Looked up from germline, CDR1 is PRHDT and CDR2 is FYEKMQ (reference sequence). Trimming left V 5 bases short and J 8 bases short, with 15 bases between. The CDR3: CASSRAGGKEKLFF. DNA for the CDR3: TGTGCCAGCAGCCGGGCCGGGGGAAAAGAAAAACTGTTTTTT. Full variable domain (remainder filled in from reference TRBV13 and TRBJ1-4): AAGVIQSPRHLIKEKRETATLKCYPIPRHDTVYWYQQGPGQDPQFLISFYEKMQSDKGSIPDRFSAQQFSDYHSELNMSSLELGDSALYFCASSRAGGKEKLFFGSGTQLSVL.

The rearrangement joins TRBV27 to TRBJ2-2; 7 bases agree with TRBD2. Per the germline V gene, CDR1 is MNHEY and CDR2 is SMNVEV (reference sequence). The CDR3 length is 18 residues. V trimming: 2 bases; J trimming: 0 bases; junction bases outside the gene matches: 9. The CDR3 here is CASSLRGGGLTNTGELFF. The CDR3 coding sequence is TGTGCCAGCAGTTTAAGGGGCGGGGGACTAACGAACACCGGGGAGCTGTTTTTT.